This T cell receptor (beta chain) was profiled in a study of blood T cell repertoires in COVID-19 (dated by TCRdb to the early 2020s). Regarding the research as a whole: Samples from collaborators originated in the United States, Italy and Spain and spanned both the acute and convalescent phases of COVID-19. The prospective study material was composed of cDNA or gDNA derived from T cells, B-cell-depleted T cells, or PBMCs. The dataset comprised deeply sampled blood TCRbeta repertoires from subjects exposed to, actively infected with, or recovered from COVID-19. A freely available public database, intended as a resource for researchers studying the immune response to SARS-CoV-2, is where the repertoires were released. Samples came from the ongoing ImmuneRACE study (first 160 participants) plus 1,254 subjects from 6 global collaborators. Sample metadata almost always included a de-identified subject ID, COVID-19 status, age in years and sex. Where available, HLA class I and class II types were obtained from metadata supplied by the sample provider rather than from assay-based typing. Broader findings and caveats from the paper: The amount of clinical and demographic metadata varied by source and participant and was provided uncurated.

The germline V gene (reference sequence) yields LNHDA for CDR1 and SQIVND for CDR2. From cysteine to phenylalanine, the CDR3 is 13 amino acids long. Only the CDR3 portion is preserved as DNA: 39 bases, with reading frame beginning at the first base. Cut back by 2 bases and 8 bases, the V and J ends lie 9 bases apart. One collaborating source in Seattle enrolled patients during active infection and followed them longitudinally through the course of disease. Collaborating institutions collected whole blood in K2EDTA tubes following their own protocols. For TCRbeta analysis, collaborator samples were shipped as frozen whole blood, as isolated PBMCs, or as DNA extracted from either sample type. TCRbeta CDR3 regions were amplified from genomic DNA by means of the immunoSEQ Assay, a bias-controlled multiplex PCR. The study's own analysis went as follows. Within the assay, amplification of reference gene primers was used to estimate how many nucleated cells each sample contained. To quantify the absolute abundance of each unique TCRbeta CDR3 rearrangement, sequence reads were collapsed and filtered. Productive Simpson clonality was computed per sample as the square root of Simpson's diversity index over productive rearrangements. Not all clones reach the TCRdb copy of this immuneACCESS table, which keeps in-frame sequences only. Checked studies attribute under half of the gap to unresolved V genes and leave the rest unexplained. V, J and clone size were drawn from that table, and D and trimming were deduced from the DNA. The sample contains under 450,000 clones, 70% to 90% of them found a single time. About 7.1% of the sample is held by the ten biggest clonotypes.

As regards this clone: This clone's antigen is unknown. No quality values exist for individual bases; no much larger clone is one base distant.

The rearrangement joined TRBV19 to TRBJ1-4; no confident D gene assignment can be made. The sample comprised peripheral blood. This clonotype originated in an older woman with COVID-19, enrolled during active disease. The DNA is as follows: TGTGCCAGTAGTATAACCGACGGGGAAAAACTGTTTTTT. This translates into CASSITDGEKLFF.